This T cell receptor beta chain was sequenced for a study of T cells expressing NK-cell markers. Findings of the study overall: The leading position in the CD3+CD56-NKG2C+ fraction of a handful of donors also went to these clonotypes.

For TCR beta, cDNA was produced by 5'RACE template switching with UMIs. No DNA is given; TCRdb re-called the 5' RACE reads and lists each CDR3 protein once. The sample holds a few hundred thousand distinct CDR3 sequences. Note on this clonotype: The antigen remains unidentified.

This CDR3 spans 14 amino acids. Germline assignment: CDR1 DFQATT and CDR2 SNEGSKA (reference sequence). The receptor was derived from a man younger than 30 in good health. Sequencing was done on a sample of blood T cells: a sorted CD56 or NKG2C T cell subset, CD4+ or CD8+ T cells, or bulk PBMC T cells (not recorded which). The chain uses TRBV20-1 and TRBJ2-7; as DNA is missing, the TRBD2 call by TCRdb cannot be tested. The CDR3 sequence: CSADPASGAYEQYF.